Described below is a single TCR beta chain sequence and its context. The PCR used 60 Vbeta and 13 Jbeta primers. The repertoire was sequenced with immunoSEQ multiplex PCR; TCRdb's copy has only in-frame clones and lacks some. The repertoire holds under 65,000 clones, around 80% seen once, with 8.1% in the top ten. The entry originates in a study of cytomegalovirus exposure and HLA in healthy donors. The germline gives CDR1 SGHVS, CDR2 FQNEAQ. The V gene lost 5 bases and the J gene lost 3 bases, with 8 bases spanning the gap. This CDR3 spans 13 amino acids. The specimen sequenced was PBMCs. The genes are TRBV7-8 and TRBJ1-5, with D unclear. The receptor was derived from a man between 25 and 39 years old in good health and CMV-seropositive. CDR3 sequence: CASSRELNQPQHF. CDR3 nucleotides: TGTGCCAGCAGCCGGGAGCTCAATCAGCCCCAGCATTTT.